A selection of T cell receptor beta chains follows, all from one sample in a study of shared clonotypes between healthy human individuals. Profiling relied on immunoSEQ multiplex PCR, and the TCRdb table lists in-frame clones only, not all of them. Of over 1.5 million clones listed, approximately 98% are singletons. The sample consisted of naive CD4+ T cells sorted from blood. All receptors come from a man aged 25 to 40 in good health. CDR3s include the opening cysteine and the closing phenylalanine or tryptophan. Each record gives: V gene, J gene, clone size, CDR3 protein. The size field is filled for only some rows; it gives once, few, many or a size class.

V: TRBV28
J: TRBJ1-5
size: -
CDR3: CASSLSRFNQPQHF

V: TRBV19
J: TRBJ1-1
size: -
CDR3: CASSLRAGRRNTEAFF

V: TRBV15
J: TRBJ1-4
size: -
CDR3: CATSRVGGTAEKLFF

V: TRBV7-3
J: TRBJ2-3
size: -
CDR3: CASRSGLAGGDTQYF

V: TRBV6-5
J: TRBJ1-2
size: -
CDR3: CASRPTGGYGYTF

V: TRBV14
J: TRBJ2-7
size: -
CDR3: CASSQVGIRYEQYF

V: TRBV2
J: TRBJ1-5
size: -
CDR3: CASTGASSNQPQHF

V: TRBV19
J: TRBJ1-5
size: -
CDR3: CASSIRDTQPQHF

V: TRBV9
J: TRBJ2-7
size: -
CDR3: CASSVGMGQTYEQYF

V: TRBV4-2
J: TRBJ2-7
size: -
CDR3: CASSQDLSTQAGKYF

V: TRBV11-2
J: TRBJ1-4
size: -
CDR3: CASSLDYNEKLFF

V: TRBV2
J: TRBJ1-2
size: -
CDR3: CASSSDRADYGYTF

V: TRBV9
J: TRBJ2-3
size: -
CDR3: CASGGRAAPHTDTQYF

V: TRBV18
J: TRBJ1-5
size: -
CDR3: CASSPGPGTGKGQPQHF

V: TRBV28
J: TRBJ2-7
size: -
CDR3: CASGTSASEQYF

V: TRBV12-2
J: TRBJ2-3
size: -
CDR3: CASRLPVTSGMNTQYF

V: TRBV5-1
J: TRBJ2-7
size: -
CDR3: CASSLAVLAGGPFHYHEQYF

V: TRBV27
J: TRBJ2-1
size: once
CDR3: CASSPSGIYEQFF

V: TRBV28
J: TRBJ2-7
size: once
CDR3: CASRLPGQGVLEQYF

V: TRBV9
J: TRBJ2-1
size: -
CDR3: CASSAEVAGGGNEQFF

V: TRBV5-4
J: TRBJ2-1
size: -
CDR3: CASSLGTPGTSSSYNEQFF

V: TRBV10-3
J: TRBJ1-3
size: -
CDR3: CAISDSGNTIYF

V: TRBV20-1
J: TRBJ2-1
size: -
CDR3: CSADRTNEQFF

V: TRBV28
J: TRBJ2-7
size: -
CDR3: CASSYTGKWLYEQYF